A selection of T cell receptor beta chains follows, all from one sample in a study of radiotherapy plus CTLA-4 blockade in lung cancer. The assay was immunoSEQ multiplex PCR, and TCRdb's table has in-frame clones only and misses some. The sample includes around 80,000 clones, roughly 69% of them seen just once. This sample comprised peripheral blood, obtained from a patient treated with radiotherapy plus ipilimumab. Receptors originate from a human donor with non-small cell lung cancer whose response to radiotherapy plus ipilimumab could not be evaluated. CDR3s include the opening cysteine and the closing phenylalanine or tryptophan.

TRBV4-3	TRBJ2-1	CASSQVWTVGNNEQFF
TRBV10-2	TRBJ1-2	CASSEGQGSFYGYTF
TRBV7-9	TRBJ2-6	CASSTTRLLAQGANVLTF
TRBV6-1	TRBJ1-1	CASSVSLPTEAFF
TRBV7-3	TRBJ2-2	CASSHEPNRGRSAGELFF
TRBV7-6	TRBJ1-6	CASSRDSSYNSPLHF
TRBV28	TRBJ2-2	CASSFEGANTGELFF
TRBV7-2	TRBJ1-1	CASSLDSLRGFMNTEAFF
TRBV6-1	TRBJ1-1	CASSWDRSTEAFF
TRBV6-1	TRBJ2-7	CASNLSGSYEQYF
TRBV11-2	TRBJ2-1	CASSFLTRDYNEQFF
TRBV2	TRBJ2-5	CASRSDRGSETQYF
TRBV5-1	TRBJ2-7	CASSLGGTGYREQYF
TRBV4-1	TRBJ1-4	CASSQPRTGNEKLFF
TRBV7-9	TRBJ2-7	CASSPTGLLYEQYF
TRBV7-3	TRBJ1-6	CASSRKGGGSPLHF
TRBV25-1	TRBJ1-2	CACTGDNGYTF
TRBV7-8	TRBJ1-5	CASSSLAWQNSNQPQHF
TRBV7-9	TRBJ2-5	CASSPRTAQETQYF
TRBV7-9	TRBJ1-4	CASSLGTANEKLFF
TRBV5-1	TRBJ2-3	CASSLRLAGGPATDTQYF
TRBV7-9	TRBJ1-1	CASRPRQSTEAFF
TRBV9	TRBJ2-3	CASSVGTSGEIDTQYF
TRBV5-1	TRBJ2-1	CASGGSGLSSYNEQFF
TRBV6-1	TRBJ1-6	CASSEKRDRDNNSPLHF
TRBV12-5	NA	CASGLRTGTEPSYEQYF
TRBV18	TRBJ2-7	CASSPPNDLSYEQYF
TRBV28	TRBJ1-2	CASSPPQGGYGYTF
TRBV27	TRBJ2-2	CASSLWTGVGGELFF
TRBV7-2	TRBJ2-7	CASSLTGQGAWEQYF
TRBV2	TRBJ1-2	CASQDSYGYTF
TRBV29-1	TRBJ2-4	CSVHRQGENIQYF